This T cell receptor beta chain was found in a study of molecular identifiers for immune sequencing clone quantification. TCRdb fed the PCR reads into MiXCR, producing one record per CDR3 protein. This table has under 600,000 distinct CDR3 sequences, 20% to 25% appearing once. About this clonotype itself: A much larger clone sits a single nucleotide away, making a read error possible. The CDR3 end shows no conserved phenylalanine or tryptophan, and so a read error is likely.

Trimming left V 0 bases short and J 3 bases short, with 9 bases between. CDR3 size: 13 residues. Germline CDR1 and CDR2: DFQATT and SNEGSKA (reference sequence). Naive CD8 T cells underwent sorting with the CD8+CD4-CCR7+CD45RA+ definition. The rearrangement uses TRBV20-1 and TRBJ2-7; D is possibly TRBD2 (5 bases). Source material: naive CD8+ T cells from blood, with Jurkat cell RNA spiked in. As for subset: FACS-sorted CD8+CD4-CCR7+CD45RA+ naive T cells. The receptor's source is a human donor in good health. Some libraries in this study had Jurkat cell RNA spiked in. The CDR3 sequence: CSARDYTSYEQYL. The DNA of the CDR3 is TGCAGTGCTAGAGATTATACTAGCTACGAGCAGTACCTC.